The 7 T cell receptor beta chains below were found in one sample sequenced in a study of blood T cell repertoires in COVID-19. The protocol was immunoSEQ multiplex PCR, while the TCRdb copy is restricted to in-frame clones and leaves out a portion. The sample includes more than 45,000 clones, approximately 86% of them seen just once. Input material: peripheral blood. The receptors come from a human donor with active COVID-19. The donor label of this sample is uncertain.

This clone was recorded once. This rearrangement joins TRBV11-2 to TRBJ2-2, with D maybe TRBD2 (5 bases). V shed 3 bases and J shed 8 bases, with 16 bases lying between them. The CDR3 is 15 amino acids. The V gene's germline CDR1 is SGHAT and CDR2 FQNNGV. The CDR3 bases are TGTGCCAGCAGCTTGGACTGGGGAGCAACGGGGGAGCTGTTTTTT. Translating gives CASSLDWGATGELFF.

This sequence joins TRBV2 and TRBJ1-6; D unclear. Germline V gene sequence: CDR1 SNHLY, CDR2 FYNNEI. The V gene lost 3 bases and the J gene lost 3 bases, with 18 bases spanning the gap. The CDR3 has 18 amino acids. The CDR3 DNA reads TGTGCCAGCAGTGATACTGTTTCGCAACCTAGCTATAATTCACCCCTCCACTTT. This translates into CASSDTVSQPSYNSPLHF.

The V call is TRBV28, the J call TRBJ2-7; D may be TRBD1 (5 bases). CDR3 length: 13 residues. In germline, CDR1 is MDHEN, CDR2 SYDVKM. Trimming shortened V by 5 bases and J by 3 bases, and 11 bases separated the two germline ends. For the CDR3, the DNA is TGTGCCAGCAGTGGGCCCAGGGTCTACGAGCAGTACTTC. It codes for CASSGPRVYEQYF.

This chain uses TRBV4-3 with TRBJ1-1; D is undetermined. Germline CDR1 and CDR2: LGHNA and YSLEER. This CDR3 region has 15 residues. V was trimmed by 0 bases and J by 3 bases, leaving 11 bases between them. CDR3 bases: TGCGCCAGCAGCCAAGAGAGTGGAGGGTACACTGAAGCTTTCTTT. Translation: CASSQESGGYTEAFF.

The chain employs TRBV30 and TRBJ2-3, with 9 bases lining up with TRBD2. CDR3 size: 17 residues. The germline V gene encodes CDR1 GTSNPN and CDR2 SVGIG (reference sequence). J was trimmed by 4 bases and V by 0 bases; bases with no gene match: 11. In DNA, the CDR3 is TGTGCCTGGAGTGTAAATCGCGTAGCGGGGGTACCAGATACGCAGTATTTT. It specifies CAWSVNRVAGVPDTQYF.

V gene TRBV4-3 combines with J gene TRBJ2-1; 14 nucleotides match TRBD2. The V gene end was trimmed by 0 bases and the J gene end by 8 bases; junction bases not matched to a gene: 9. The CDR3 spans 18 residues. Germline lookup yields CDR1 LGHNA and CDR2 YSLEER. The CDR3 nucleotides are TGCGCCAGCAGCCAAGACACGGGACTAGCGGGAGTTGGGCATGAGCAGTTCTTC. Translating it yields CASSQDTGLAGVGHEQFF.

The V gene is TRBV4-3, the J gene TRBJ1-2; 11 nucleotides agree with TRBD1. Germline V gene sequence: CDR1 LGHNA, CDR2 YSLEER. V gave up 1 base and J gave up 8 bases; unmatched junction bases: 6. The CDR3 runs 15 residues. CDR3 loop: CASSQVGQGAGGYTF. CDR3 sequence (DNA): TGCGCCAGCAGCCAAGTAGGACAGGGGGCTGGGGGCTACACCTTC.